Described below is a single T cell receptor (beta chain) sequence and its context. There are a few counts of this clonotype. The specificity of this receptor is unknown. The input lacks base qualities; no much larger clone sits a single base away. This sample is drawn from a study of T cells in Graves' hyperthyroidism and ophthalmopathy (dated by TCRdb to about 2019). About the full investigation: Peripheral blood was sampled at the time of initial diagnosis, prior to any treatment. In addition, the study compared T-cell repertoires in thyroid tissue and in blood from six Graves' hyperthyroidism patients. To identify TCR V-J signatures that set the groups apart, the researchers used a discovery cohort of about a hundred patients, made up of about 44 with Graves' ophthalmopathy and about 60 with stable Graves' hyperthyroidism. An independent validation cohort of 18 to 20 hyperthyroidism patients and 17 patients who later progressed to ophthalmopathy tested prospective prediction of ophthalmopathy. Following sampling, methimazole starting at 30 mg daily was given to hyperthyroidism patients, and high-dose intravenous methylprednisolone was given to ophthalmopathy patients. According to the paper, TCR Vbeta CDR3 sequencing was carried out on 120 to 150 peripheral blood samples, which came from over 40 ophthalmopathy, 75 to 80 hyperthyroidism and approximately 17 progressor patients. For training and testing, the 100 or so patients in the discovery cohort were randomly divided in a 7:3 ratio. General findings and caveats noted by the study authors: No statistical method was used to set the sample size in advance, and investigators knew the group allocation. Most expanded thyroid clonotypes (frequency above 0.001) were also detected in blood, suggesting blood repertoires may reflect thyroid immune responses. A 13 V-J signature model separated ophthalmopathy from stable hyperthyroidism, with roughly 88% sensitivity and just under 84% specificity in cross-validation and 80%/75% in testing. In validation, the model predicted progression to ophthalmopathy a median of around six months before onset, with roughly 70% sensitivity and roughly 72% specificity.

CDR1 SGHRS and CDR2 YFSETQ were looked up in the germline V gene. V and J are truncated by 0 bases and 4 bases respectively, leaving an intervening sequence of 14 bases. From the cysteine up to the phenylalanine, the CDR3 has a length of 15 residues. Of all the DNA, just the CDR3 is kept, 45 bases in frame from base 1. Hyperthyroidism patients were newly diagnosed, had a disease duration of under 2 months, and were aged 18 to 65 years. Patients with uncontrolled infections, other autoimmune diseases, pregnancy or lactation were excluded. Diagnoses relied on clinical symptoms, serum thyroxine and TRAb, thyroid ultrasound and orbital computed tomography. Blood from progressor patients was drawn when they were first diagnosed with hyperthyroidism, before any ophthalmopathy symptoms appeared. PBMCs were isolated from about 10 ml of fresh peripheral blood by Ficoll-Paque density gradient centrifugation. Progressor patients were first diagnosed with Graves' hyperthyroidism and then developed ophthalmopathy during follow-up. Total RNA was extracted with Trizol reagent, and quality was checked on an Agilent 2100 Bioanalyzer.

Amplification of TCR beta CDR3 regions was carried out from RNA transcripts. The TCR CDR3 was subjected to a first round of RT-PCR using the HTBI primer set and the Qiagen OneStep RT-PCR kit. The libraries were constructed in a second round of multiplex PCR and then size-selected and purified. Libraries were sequenced paired-end with 100 bp reads on an Illumina HiSeq2000. The authors' pipeline ran thus. SOAPnuke was used to process the raw data, throwing out any read that contained adapters or uncalled bases, had a mean Phred below 15, or lacked an exact constant-primer or identifier match. High-quality paired reads were merged using COPE v1.2.5, and each unique nucleotide sequence was defined as a clonotype. MiTCR v1.1 was used to align clonotypes to the IMGT TRBV, TRBD and TRBJ reference segments. The analysis was restricted to V-J combinations with a frequency above 0.0001, which together covered 99% to 99.2% of the repertoires. The TCS score was defined as the ratio of F50 (clonal expansion) to E x V (chaos), calculated using BLOSUM62-based TCRdist between CDR3 peptides within each V-J. Welch's t-statistics and random forest reduced approximately 520 V-J features to 13, which were used in a naive Bayes classifier (R e1071). TCRdb reprocessing: public reads trimmed at Q25 with fastp, clones called with MiXCR, in-frame beta chains kept. One record per CDR3 amino acid sequence lists the most common genes and DNA. The V and J calls come from TCRdb's annotation, not from the publication. The sample table contains roughly 250,000 distinct CDR3 sequences; only one count was recorded for 13% to 15% of them. The top ten constitute 10% to 15% of the sample.

The chain uses TRBV5-1 and TRBJ2-7; possibly the D gene is TRBD1, per 5 matching bases. The receptor was derived from a woman between 40 and 50 years old with Graves' hyperthyroidism that later progressed to Graves' ophthalmopathy. Sequenced material: blood. CDR3 loop: CASSLAADIIYEQYF. The nucleotide sequence is given as TGCGCCAGCAGCTTGGCGGCGGACATAATATACGAGCAGTACTTC.